Below are 7 T cell receptor beta chains sequenced from a single sample in a study of blood T cell repertoires in COVID-19. Repertoires were generated with immunoSEQ multiplex PCR, while TCRdb's copy carries only in-frame clones and drops some. The data hold approximately 70,000 clones, with approximately 85% observed a single time. The sequencing sample was made of peripheral blood. Receptor source: an elderly woman with active or convalescent COVID-19.

The chain has TRBV6-5 and TRBJ1-1; TRBD1 might be the D (5 bases). V was pared by 5 bases and J by 0 bases, with 13 bases between. The germline CDR1 and CDR2 sequences are MNHEY and SVGAGI. This CDR3 spans 15 amino acids. CDR3 protein: CASSPPWGVNTEAFF. For the CDR3, the DNA is TGTGCCAGCAGTCCACCCTGGGGGGTGAACACTGAAGCTTTCTTT.

V and J are TRBV6-2 or TRBV6-3 and TRBJ1-2; TRBD1 might be the D (6 bases). V was trimmed by 4 bases and J by 6 bases, leaving 12 bases between them. The CDR3 extends over 13 amino acids. CDR1 is MNHEY and CDR2 is SVGEGT in the germline V gene. DNA of the CDR3: TGTGCCAGCAGTTCGGACAGTCTCCATGGCTACACCTTC. Amino acids: CASSSDSLHGYTF.

CDR3 sequence: CAWGPHLLKNYGYTF. DNA for the CDR3: TGTGCCTGGGGCCCACATCTCTTAAAGAACTATGGCTACACCTTC. This rearrangement joins TRBV30 to TRBJ1-2, with D unresolved. With 5 bases removed from V and 2 bases from J, the gap between germline ends came to 18 bases. The CDR3 length is 15 residues. CDR1 GTSNPN and CDR2 SVGIG come from the germline V gene (reference sequence).

This chain links TRBV2 with TRBJ1-2, with D perhaps matching TRBD1 (6 bases). The ends were cut back, 1 base at V and 0 bases at J, with 9 bases in the middle. The CDR3 has 15 amino acids. Germline V gene sequence: CDR1 SNHLY, CDR2 FYNNEI. In nucleotides, the CDR3 is TGTGCCAGCAGTGAAGGGCAGGGGACTAACTATGGCTACACCTTC. It encodes CASSEGQGTNYGYTF.

This rearrangement joins TRBV5-4 to TRBJ2-2, with no clear D. V was pared by 9 bases and J by 6 bases, with 24 bases between. CDR1 is SGHNT, CDR2 YYREEE, per germline (reference sequence). The CDR3 runs to 16 residues. The CDR3 nucleotides are TGTGCCACCACGCCCCCCGCAGGCAGAGAATCCGGGGAGCTGTTTTTT. This codes for CATTPPAGRESGELFF.

The CDR3 loop is CASSPRTSGVGVFF. CDR3 sequence (DNA): TGTGCCAGCAGCCCTCGGACTAGCGGGGTGGGGGTGTTCTTC. The rearrangement uses TRBV3-1 (or the pseudogene TRBV3-2) and TRBJ2-1, with 12 bases lining up with TRBD2. Germline V gene lookup returns CDR1 LGHDT and CDR2 YNNKEL (reference sequence). The trim removed 4 bases at V and 15 bases at J, leaving 10 bases unmatched. CDR3 length: 14 amino acids.

The CDR3 loop is CASSFGGAVETQYF. CDR3 DNA: TGTGCCAGCAGCTTCGGGGGGGCGGTAGAGACCCAGTACTTC. The chain couples TRBV7-2 to TRBJ2-5; TRBD2 agrees at 8 bases. Germline lookup yields CDR1 SGHTA and CDR2 FQGNSA. The CDR3 consists of 14 residues. J was trimmed by 4 bases and V by 3 bases; bases with no gene match: 4.